A single sample gave rise to the 29 T cell receptor beta chains below, sequenced in a study of regulatory T cells in long-lasting Graves disease. HTBI primers from iRepertoire and Arm-PCR of CDR3 regions yielded the TCR beta libraries. TCRdb re-called the multiplex PCR reads through MiXCR, storing one row per CDR3 protein. In the table there are around 510,000 distinct CDR3 sequences, 20% to 25% of which are singletons. The time point here: persistent/refractory GD, antithyroid drugs over 5 years with positive TRAb. Scientists built the TCR library using RNA that was extracted from PBMCs. Sequenced material: peripheral blood mononuclear cells (PBMCs), taken when the disease was refractory, from a patient treated with antithyroid drugs. The receptors here all came from a female donor with Graves disease.

The table lists this clonotype with many counts. J is TRBJ2-2 and V is TRBV7-8, with D possibly TRBD1 on 6 matching bases. V was cut by 6 bases and J by 5 bases, with 13 bases left in between. The CDR3 is made up of 14 amino acids. From germline, CDR1 is SGHVS and CDR2 FQNEAQ. The CDR3 nucleotides are TGTGCCAGCAGAAACCGTAGGGGGACCGGGGAGCTGTTTTTT. Its protein product is CASRNRRGTGELFF.

V is TRBV2 and J is TRBJ2-3; the match to TRBD2 covers 8 bases. This CDR3 is built from 19 residues. Per the germline V gene, CDR1 is SNHLY and CDR2 is FYNNEI. Losses at the gene ends were 6 bases for V and 1 base for J; bases not matched to a gene: 18. CDR3 amino acids: CASRARRLAGGPRTDTQYF. The CDR3 nucleotides are TGTGCCAGCAGAGCCCGTCGTCTAGCGGGCGGCCCCCGCACAGATACGCAGTATTTT.

This clonotype has at least ten counts. One end of the junction varies from germline; a read error may be responsible. This chain uses TRBV12-3 or TRBV12-4 with TRBJ1-1; no firm D call. There are 11 residues in the CDR3. The CDR3 DNA is TGTGCCAGCAGTTTTAACCGCCCAGTCGACTTT. Translating gives CASSFNRPVDF.

This clonotype was observed many times. The chain joins TRBV6-1 to TRBJ2-2, with 14 nucleotides matching TRBD2. The CDR3 consists of 15 residues. Per germline, CDR1 MNHNS and CDR2 SASEGT. Trimming removed 6 bases from V and 3 bases from J; junction bases left unmatched: 0. The DNA of the CDR3 is TGTGCCAGCAGGGGACTAGCGGGAGACACCGGGGAGCTGTTTTTT. Translating gives CASRGLAGDTGELFF.

This clonotype was seen many times. The CDR3 reads CASEGGYEQYF. Written as DNA, the CDR3 is TGTGCCAGCGAGGGAGGCTACGAGCAGTACTTC. The chain recombines TRBV6-1 with TRBJ2-7, with D possibly TRBD2 on 6 matching bases. The CDR3 consists of 11 residues. V was pared by 8 bases and J by 3 bases, with 8 bases between. CDR1 is MNHNS and CDR2 is SASEGT in the germline V gene.

This clonotype came up many times. V usage is TRBV2 and J usage is TRBJ1-5, with 9 bases aligning to TRBD1. Germline V gene data show CDR1 as SNHLY and CDR2 as FYNNEI. This CDR3 is built from 14 residues. J lost 5 bases, V lost 6 bases, and 5 bases had no gene match. DNA of the CDR3: TGTGCCAGCAGCCGAACAGGGGGCGATCAGCCCCAGCATTTT. Protein: CASSRTGGDQPQHF.

This clonotype was detected many times. This sequence joins TRBV6-1 and TRBJ2-7; D is unclear. V lost 5 bases to trimming and J lost 4 bases, with 12 bases between them. Germline V CDR1 and CDR2: MNHNS, SASEGT. CDR3 length: 13 amino acids. CDR3 sequence: CASSNRQPYEQYF. In DNA form, the CDR3 reads TGTGCCAGCAGTAATCGACAACCGTACGAGCAGTACTTC.

This clonotype was counted only a few times. The J gene is TRBJ2-1, the V gene TRBV27; 7 bases fit TRBD1. Germline V lookup: CDR1 MNHEY, CDR2 SMNVEV (reference sequence). V lost 7 bases, J lost 9 bases, and 9 bases stayed unmatched. The CDR3 extends over 13 amino acids. CDR3 nucleotides: TGTGCCAGCAACAACAGGGGTAGTACTGAGCAGTTCTTC. This encodes CASNNRGSTEQFF.

This clonotype occurred many times. J is TRBJ2-5 and V is TRBV20-1; 7 bases match TRBD2. From germline, CDR1 is DFQATT and CDR2 SNEGSKA (reference sequence). J was trimmed by 3 bases and V by 6 bases; bases with no gene match: 13. The CDR3 has 15 amino acids. The CDR3 loop is CSADGREGSEETQYF. The CDR3 DNA reads TGCAGTGCCGATGGAAGGGAGGGGTCAGAAGAGACCCAGTACTTC.

The chain carries TRBV6-1 and TRBJ1-1; maybe TRBD1 (5 bases). V lost 5 bases and J 8 bases, leaving 18 bases between the germline ends. The CDR3 covers 14 residues. In germline, CDR1 is MNHNS, CDR2 SASEGT. This CDR3 is CASSPGLGPLEAFF. The DNA of the CDR3 is TGTGCCAGCAGTCCGGGACTGGGCCCCCTAGAAGCTTTCTTT.

V gene TRBV30 combines with J gene TRBJ2-1; D gene ambiguous. Trimming took off 4 bases at V and 3 bases at J, with 13 bases between the two ends. This CDR3 has 14 residues. Germline CDR1 and CDR2: GTSNPN and SVGIG (reference sequence). CDR3 loop: CAWIQDPVYNEQFF. The CDR3, as DNA: TGTGCCTGGATCCAGGACCCCGTCTACAATGAGCAGTTCTTC. The variable domain in full, completed from reference TRBV30 and TRBJ2-1, reads SQTIHQWPATLVQPVGSPLSLECTVEGTSNPNLYWYRQAAGRGLQLLFYSVGIGQISSEVPQNLSASRPQDRQFILSSKKLLLSDSGFYLCAWIQDPVYNEQFFGPGTRLTVL.

This clonotype came up many times. This chain joins TRBV27 and TRBJ2-5, with TRBD1 matching over 12 bases. J gave up 2 bases and V 2 bases, and 9 bases lay outside the gene matches. The CDR3 has 18 amino acids. Per germline, CDR1 MNHEY and CDR2 SMNVEV (reference sequence). CDR3 in amino acids: CASSLMGTGGPVQETQYF. In nucleotides, the CDR3 is TGTGCCAGCAGTTTAATGGGGACAGGGGGCCCCGTACAAGAGACCCAGTACTTC.

The V call is TRBV18, the J call TRBJ2-2; D perhaps matches TRBD2 (6 bases). The length of the CDR3 is 16 residues. Germline-derived CDR1 and CDR2 are KGHSH and LQKENI. V dropped 3 bases and J dropped 0 bases, with 11 bases sitting between them. CDR3 region: CASSPGLLANTGELFF. The CDR3 DNA follows: TGTGCCAGCTCACCGGGACTCCTCGCGAACACCGGGGAGCTGTTTTTT.

The chain links TRBV5-4 to TRBJ2-7, with unresolved D. Germline CDR1 is SGHNT and CDR2 is YYREEE (reference sequence). This CDR3 has 14 amino acids. Deletions cut 4 bases from V and 5 bases from J, with 16 bases between. CDR3 sequence: CASSRRTVLDEQYF. CDR3 DNA: TGTGCCAGCAGCCGAAGGACGGTTCTCGACGAGCAGTACTTC.

The V gene is TRBV19, the J gene TRBJ2-7; 7 bases map to TRBD1. Germline CDR1 and CDR2: LNHDA and SQIVND (reference sequence). This CDR3 region has 14 residues. The V segment lost 8 bases and the J segment 7 bases; nucleotides outside the gene matches: 14. Written as DNA, the CDR3 is TGTGCCAGTTCGACGACAGGGATACCCCCAGAGCAGTACTTC. It codes for CASSTTGIPPEQYF. The full variable domain, its missing parts supplied by reference TRBV19 and TRBJ2-7, is DGGITQSPKYLFRKEGQNVTLSCEQNLNHDAMYWYRQDPGQGLRLIYYSQIVNDFQKGDIAEGYSVSREKKESFPLTVTSAQKNPTAFYLCASSTTGIPPEQYFGPGTRLTVT.

This clonotype has a count of ten or more. The J gene is TRBJ2-4, the V gene TRBV28; D assignment may be TRBD1 or TRBD2 (5 bases each). CDR3 size: 15 residues. V lost 6 bases and J lost 9, with 21 bases in between. In germline, CDR1 is MDHEN, CDR2 SYDVKM. CDR3 nucleotides: TGTGCCAGCAGCCCGAGACTGGTAACGGGGCTCATTCAGTACTTC. Amino acids: CASSPRLVTGLIQYF.

The chain links TRBV2 to TRBJ1-2, with D unclear. The CDR3 contains 17 residues. V lost 6 bases, J lost 2 bases, and 22 bases lay in between. Germline CDR1 SNHLY, CDR2 FYNNEI. CDR3 coding DNA: TGTGCCAGCAGCTTATCCTCGACCGCCGGAGGAAACTATGGCTACACCTTC. Residues: CASSLSSTAGGNYGYTF.

The V call is TRBV7-3, the J call TRBJ2-2; D is tentatively TRBD1 or TRBD2 (5 bases each). This CDR3 contains 16 residues. Trimming took off 1 base at V and 6 bases at J, with 15 bases between the two ends. Looked up from germline, CDR1 is SGHTA and CDR2 is FQGTGA. This chain's CDR3 is CASSLNGLGRAGELFF. Written as DNA, the CDR3 is TGTGCCAGCAGCTTAAACGGGCTGGGACGTGCCGGGGAGCTGTTTTTT.

Many counts were recorded for this clonotype. The chain links TRBV12-3 or TRBV12-4 to TRBJ2-7; maybe TRBD1 (6 bases). Trimming pared 6 bases from V and 3 bases from J, leaving 12 bases between. This CDR3 contains 13 residues. The CDR3, as DNA: TGTGCCAGCAGCCACGGACAGCACTACGAGCAGTACTTC. This gives the protein CASSHGQHYEQYF.

This clonotype has at least ten counts. The gene calls are TRBV20-1 and TRBJ2-7; D ambiguous. The V end was cut by 0 bases, the J end by 5 bases, with 8 bases between. CDR1 and CDR2 from the germline V gene are DFQATT and SNEGSKA (reference sequence). The CDR3 sequence is 12 residues long. The CDR3 loop is CSARDRWHEQYF. The CDR3 DNA reads as TGCAGTGCTAGAGATCGATGGCACGAGCAGTACTTC.

This clonotype occurred many times. The J gene is TRBJ1-4, the V gene TRBV18, with no clear D. The CDR3 runs 12 residues. Germline lookup yields CDR1 KGHSH and CDR2 LQKENI. Trimming shortened V by 5 bases and J by 8 bases, and 9 bases separated the two germline ends. The CDR3 DNA reads as TGTGCCAGCTCAGAGTCGGGCGAAAAACTGTTTTTT. It is translated as CASSESGEKLFF.

This clonotype has just a few counts. The CDR3 loop is CASSYPRQGDSYEQYF. CDR3 DNA: TGTGCCAGCAGTTACCCCCGACAGGGTGATTCCTACGAGCAGTACTTC. V gene TRBV6-1 combines with J gene TRBJ2-7, with 7 bases identical to TRBD1. Germline trimming cut 5 bases from V and 1 base from J; bases unmatched to any gene: 11. Germline lookup yields CDR1 MNHNS and CDR2 SASEGT. This CDR3 comprises 16 residues.

Note on this clonotype: A read error may be the cause here, since a much bigger clone is one base away. The chain combines TRBV6-2 or TRBV6-3 with TRBJ2-2; D gene unclear. The CDR3 covers 12 residues. Per the germline V gene, CDR1 is MNHEY and CDR2 is SVGEGT. In DNA, the CDR3 is TGTGCCAGCCCCGCCGCCACCCGGGAGCTGTTTTTT. Its protein product is CASPAATRELFF.

V usage is TRBV29-1 and J usage is TRBJ2-2; D uncertain. Looked up from germline, CDR1 is SQVTM and CDR2 is ANQGSEA. Trimming cost V 4 bases and J 2 bases, with 11 bases left between them. This CDR3 is built from 14 residues. The CDR3: CSVVTSVNTGELFF. The CDR3 DNA is TGCAGCGTTGTCACGAGCGTAAACACCGGGGAGCTGTTTTTT.

The CDR3 DNA reads as TGTGCCAGCAGCTGGGACATCGGATATGGCTACACCTTC. It codes for CASSWDIGYGYTF. The gene calls are TRBV7-9 and TRBJ1-2, with D possibly matching TRBD1 (6 bases). Germline V gene sequence: CDR1 SEHNR, CDR2 FQNEAQ (reference sequence). This CDR3 has 13 residues. V was clipped by 4 bases and J by 5 bases, with 11 bases between them. The complete variable domain, with remaining parts taken from reference TRBV7-9 and TRBJ1-2, reads DTGVSQNPRHKITKRGQNVTFRCDPISEHNRLYWYRQTLGQGPEFLTYFQNEAQLEKSRLLSDRFSAERPKGSFSTLEIQRTEQGDSAMYLCASSWDIGYGYTFGSGTRLTVV.

This clonotype was seen a handful of times. This CDR3 is CASSFSGRMSNQPQHF. The CDR3, as DNA: TGTGCCAGCAGCTTCTCGGGGAGGATGAGCAATCAGCCCCAGCATTTT. The chain links TRBV7-2 to TRBJ1-5, with D uncertain. CDR1 is SGHTA and CDR2 is FQGNSA in the germline V gene. The CDR3 is made up of 16 amino acids. The V gene lost 3 bases and the J gene lost 1 base, with 13 bases spanning the gap.

Only a few counts were recorded for this clonotype. This CDR3 reads CASSSGDNEKLFF. CDR3 DNA: TGTGCCAGCAGCTCCGGAGACAATGAAAAACTGTTTTTT. This chain joins TRBV13 and TRBJ1-4; D is unresolved. CDR3 length: 13 amino acids. Germline values: CDR1 PRHDT, CDR2 FYEKMQ (reference sequence). V lost 4 bases and J lost 5, with 8 bases in between.

This clonotype has a handful of counts. One end of the junction is discordant with germline, which a read error may explain. V usage is TRBV30 and J usage is TRBJ1-1; 10 bases are shared with TRBD1. Germline V lookup: CDR1 GTSNPN, CDR2 SVGIG (reference sequence). The CDR3 has 13 amino acids. For the CDR3, the DNA is TGTGCCGGGAGACAGGGGGCAAACACTGAAGCTTTCTTT. This translates into CAGRQGANTEAFF.

There are a few counts of this clonotype. The chain uses TRBV5-6 and TRBJ2-1; D is ambiguous. V gave up 2 bases and J gave up 7 bases, with 4 bases separating them. This CDR3 spans 11 amino acids. CDR1 is SGHDT and CDR2 is YYEEEE in the germline V gene. The CDR3 region has the DNA TGTGCCAGCAGCTTAAGGAATGAGCAGTTCTTC. It specifies CASSLRNEQFF.